These 25 T cell receptor beta chains were sequenced from one sample in a study of Graves' ophthalmopathy and Graves' hyperthyroidism. Amplification of the TCR beta CDR3 regions used RNA transcripts (as template). RT-PCR was first run with HTBI primers, then multiplex PCR in a second round. From the multiplex PCR reads, TCRdb called clonotypes with MiXCR, one entry per CDR3 protein. The repertoire holds around 470,000 distinct CDR3 sequences, with 14% as singletons. Sequenced sample: blood. These receptors were collected from a woman aged 30 to 39 with Graves' ophthalmopathy.

This clonotype was recorded at least ten times. This rearrangement joins TRBV6-5 to TRBJ1-3; D remains ambiguous. The germline CDR1 and CDR2 sequences are MNHEY and SVGAGI. This CDR3 region has 15 residues. V lost 0 bases and J 4 bases, leaving 10 bases between the germline ends. CDR3 region: CASSYSRSGGNTIYF. In DNA form, the CDR3 reads TGTGCCAGCAGTTACTCAAGGAGCGGAGGAAACACCATATATTTT.

As regards this clonotype: No conserved phenylalanine or tryptophan is present at the end of the CDR3, so a read error is the likely explanation. The chain has TRBV28 and TRBJ2-5, with D possibly matching TRBD1 (5 bases). Germline CDR1 reads MDHEN; CDR2 reads SYDVKM. Between the trimmed V and J ends, which lost 2 bases and 5 bases, there was a span of 9 bases. This CDR3 has 13 amino acids. CDR3 sequence reads: CASSLQGRETQYL. In DNA form, the CDR3 reads TGTGCCAGCAGTTTACAGGGTCGGGAGACCCAGTACCTC.

This clonotype was seen at least ten times. The rearrangement joins TRBV27 to TRBJ1-2; 9 positions match TRBD1. Per the germline V gene, CDR1 is MNHEY and CDR2 is SMNVEV (reference sequence). This CDR3 region has 14 residues. The ends lost 7 bases at V and 4 bases at J; junction bases unmatched: 7. The CDR3 nucleotides are TGTGCCAGCACTTCACAGGGGGCCGGCTATGGCTACACCTTC. This gives the protein CASTSQGAGYGYTF.

This clonotype has a count of ten or more. The J gene is TRBJ1-2, the V gene TRBV12-3 or TRBV12-4; TRBD1 might be the D (5 bases). This CDR3 has 14 amino acids. V lost 7 bases, J lost 5 bases, and 17 bases lay in between. CDR3 amino acids: CASKSHLGVYGYTF. The CDR3, as DNA: TGTGCCAGCAAAAGCCACCTGGGGGTTTATGGCTACACCTTC.

The rearrangement joins TRBV9 to TRBJ2-2; D perhaps matches TRBD1 (6 bases). V shed 4 bases and J shed 0 bases, with 16 bases lying between them. Germline V gene sequence: CDR1 SGDLS, CDR2 YYNGEE. This CDR3 has 17 residues. The CDR3 reads CASSRFPDRTNTGELFF. DNA of the CDR3: TGTGCCAGCAGCCGTTTCCCCGACAGGACGAACACCGGGGAGCTGTTTTTT.

The chain combines TRBV6-1 with TRBJ1-6; 11 bases agree with TRBD1. Per the germline V gene, CDR1 is MNHNS and CDR2 is SASEGT. The length of the CDR3 is 17 residues. V lost 6 bases, J lost 10 bases, and 14 bases stayed unmatched. CDR3 nucleotides: TGTGCCAGCAGCAGGCCCGGGACAGGGGGTCTATTCTCACCCCTCCACTTT. Residues: CASSRPGTGGLFSPLHF.

This clonotype was found many times. This CDR3 is CASSPQAGEYTEAFF. The CDR3 coding sequence is TGTGCCAGCTCACCGCAGGCAGGGGAGTACACTGAAGCTTTCTTT. The V and J genes are TRBV18 and TRBJ1-1; D is possibly TRBD1 (6 bases). The germline gives CDR1 KGHSH, CDR2 LQKENI. This CDR3 spans 15 amino acids. V gave up 3 bases and J gave up 3 bases, with 14 bases separating them. Full variable domain (rest looked up from reference TRBV18 and TRBJ1-1): NAGVMQNPRHLVRRRGQEARLRCSPMKGHSHVYWYRQLPEEGLKFMVYLQKENIIDESGMPKERFSAEFPKEGPSILRIQQVVRGDSAAYFCASSPQAGEYTEAFFGQGTRLTVV.

This clonotype was seen many times. The CDR3 protein is CASEPRLFSNQPQHF. As DNA, the CDR3 is TGTGCCAGCGAGCCTAGACTTTTTAGCAATCAGCCCCAGCATTTT. This chain uses TRBV6-1 with TRBJ1-5; no reliable D call. Germline V CDR1 and CDR2: MNHNS, SASEGT. Trimming removed 8 bases at V and 0 bases at J, with 14 bases between. This CDR3 comprises 15 residues.

CDR3 DNA: TGTGCCAGCAGTGAAAACCCAATAGTAAACACTGAAGCTTTCTTT. Translation gives CASSENPIVNTEAFF. The chain carries TRBV6-1 and TRBJ1-1; the D is unclear. Germline loops: CDR1 MNHNS, CDR2 SASEGT. The CDR3 is 15 residues long. Trimming cost V 2 bases and J 2 bases, with 12 bases left between them.

The table lists this clonotype with many counts. V usage is TRBV6-2 or TRBV6-3 and J usage is TRBJ2-5, with a tentative D call TRBD2 (7 bases). Trimming cost V 5 bases and J 7 bases, with 20 bases left between them. This CDR3 spans 15 amino acids. Germline values: CDR1 MNHEY, CDR2 SVGEGT. The CDR3 region has the DNA TGTGCCAGCAGTCTCGTTGACAGGATAGCGGGGACCCAGTACTTC. Protein: CASSLVDRIAGTQYF.

In its sample, this clonotype was seen many times. V gene TRBV7-8 combines with J gene TRBJ1-5, with a tentative D call TRBD1 (6 bases). The germline V and J ends were trimmed by 1 base and 8 bases, with 15 bases remaining between them. From germline, CDR1 is SGHVS and CDR2 FQNEAQ. The CDR3 has 15 residues. CDR3: CASSLVQGSEEPQHF. DNA for the CDR3: TGTGCCAGCAGCTTAGTGCAGGGGTCGGAGGAGCCCCAGCATTTT.

This clonotype appeared many times. V and J are TRBV6-1 and TRBJ2-2; the D is unclear. V was pared by 0 bases and J by 7 bases, with 9 bases between. This CDR3 contains 14 residues. In germline, CDR1 is MNHNS, CDR2 SASEGT. CDR3 nucleotides: TGTGCCAGCAGTGAAGCAGGGTATATCGGGGAGCTGTTTTTT. Its protein product is CASSEAGYIGELFF.

This clonotype was counted many times. The chain's CDR3 is CASSFGGGFTGELFF. CDR3 nucleotides: TGTGCCAGCAGCTTTGGAGGAGGGTTCACCGGGGAGCTGTTTTTT. The chain employs TRBV11-2 and TRBJ2-2; TRBD2 might be the D (6 bases). The CDR3 has 15 amino acids. Germline loops: CDR1 SGHAT, CDR2 FQNNGV. Deletions cut 3 bases from V and 4 bases from J, with 12 bases between.

This clonotype was observed at least ten times. A much larger clone is a single base away; this may be a read error. For the CDR3, the DNA is TGTGCCAGCAGTTACGCCTACGAGCAGTACTTC. It encodes CASSYAYEQYF. V gene TRBV6-5 combines with J gene TRBJ2-7; no clear D. CDR1 is MNHEY and CDR2 is SVGAGI in the germline V gene. V was pared by 2 bases and J by 2 bases, with 1 base between. The CDR3 contains 11 residues.

This clonotype appeared many times. This sequence joins TRBV7-2 and TRBJ1-1, with TRBD1 matching 9 bases. CDR1 is SGHTA and CDR2 is FQGNSA in the germline V gene. The CDR3 has 15 amino acids. The V segment lost 0 bases and the J segment 4 bases; nucleotides outside the gene matches: 3. CDR3 protein: CASSLAGTGLTEAFF. The CDR3 nucleotides are TGTGCCAGCAGCTTAGCCGGGACAGGGCTCACTGAAGCTTTCTTT.

Ten or more counts support this clonotype. The gene calls are TRBV28 and TRBJ2-2; 7 bases match TRBD2. This CDR3 has 15 amino acids. The ends lost 3 bases at V and 7 bases at J; junction bases unmatched: 8. Germline assignment: CDR1 MDHEN and CDR2 SYDVKM. DNA of the CDR3: TGTGCCAGCAGTTTGTCGCTCCGGGGGGTCGGGGAGCTGTTTTTT. Its protein is CASSLSLRGVGELFF.

J is TRBJ2-7 and V is TRBV29-1, with TRBD1 matching 9 bases. Unmatched junction bases numbered 5, after V lost 4 bases and J lost 1 base. This CDR3 comprises 14 residues. The germline V gene has CDR1 SQVTM and CDR2 ANQGSEA. CDR3 sequence (DNA): TGCAGCGTTGCTCGGGACAGGGCTTCCTACGAGCAGTACTTC. This encodes CSVARDRASYEQYF.

This clonotype was seen ten or more times. The rearrangement joins TRBV6-1 to TRBJ1-5; 9 nucleotides line up with TRBD1. The V gene end was trimmed by 6 bases and the J gene end by 9 bases; junction bases not matched to a gene: 15. Germline V gene lookup returns CDR1 MNHNS and CDR2 SASEGT. The CDR3 covers 16 residues. CDR3 sequence reads: CASRVIQGAEYTPQHF. In DNA form, the CDR3 reads TGTGCCAGCAGGGTAATACAGGGGGCGGAATACACGCCCCAGCATTTT.

This clonotype was seen a few times. This chain uses TRBV20-1 with TRBJ2-3, with 7 bases identical to TRBD2. With 3 bases clipped from V and 0 bases from J, the junction kept 3 bases outside the gene matches. Looked up from germline, CDR1 is DFQATT and CDR2 is SNEGSKA (reference sequence). The length of the CDR3 is 14 residues. CDR3: CSASKRGSTDTQYF. Written as DNA, the CDR3 is TGCAGTGCTAGCAAGCGGGGAAGCACAGATACGCAGTATTTT.

This clonotype occurred many times. The rearrangement joins TRBV12-3 or TRBV12-4 to TRBJ2-7, with a possible D match to TRBD1 (7 bases). V gave up 6 bases and J gave up 4 bases, with 19 bases separating them. There are 15 residues in the CDR3. This CDR3 is CASSRDRAGSYEQYF. CDR3 coding DNA: TGTGCCAGCAGCCGAGACAGGGCGGGATCTTACGAGCAGTACTTC.

This clonotype was seen more than once but under ten times. The DNA for the CDR3 is TGTGCCTGGGGTCGACCGGGACACCGAAACACCGGGGAGCTGTTTTTT. Translation: CAWGRPGHRNTGELFF. V usage is TRBV30 and J usage is TRBJ2-2; a possible D gene is TRBD1 (6 bases). The germline V gene has CDR1 GTSNPN and CDR2 SVGIG (reference sequence). The ends were cut back, 5 bases at V and 2 bases at J, with 18 bases in the middle. This CDR3 has 16 residues.

The chain has TRBV27 and TRBJ2-7; TRBD2 matches 8 bases. Per the germline V gene, CDR1 is MNHEY and CDR2 is SMNVEV (reference sequence). The CDR3 is 14 residues long. Germline trimming cut 4 bases from V and 4 bases from J; bases unmatched to any gene: 6. CDR3 amino acids: CASSYGGAVYEQYF. CDR3 DNA: TGTGCCAGCAGTTACGGGGGGGCGGTATACGAGCAGTACTTC.

This clonotype was recorded at least ten times. V and J are TRBV19 and TRBJ1-5, with a tentative D call TRBD1 (5 bases). This CDR3 is built from 18 residues. Germline CDR1 is LNHDA and CDR2 is SQIVND (reference sequence). V dropped 5 bases and J dropped 0 bases, with 20 bases sitting between them. The CDR3 sequence is CASSFWTRFSYSNQPQHF. CDR3 DNA sequence: TGTGCCAGTAGTTTCTGGACAAGGTTTTCTTATAGCAATCAGCCCCAGCATTTT. Variable domain in full (rest from reference TRBV19 and TRBJ1-5): DGGITQSPKYLFRKEGQNVTLSCEQNLNHDAMYWYRQDPGQGLRLIYYSQIVNDFQKGDIAEGYSVSREKKESFPLTVTSAQKNPTAFYLCASSFWTRFSYSNQPQHFGDGTRLSIL.

This clonotype occurred many times. The J gene is TRBJ2-5, the V gene TRBV6-1; D not resolved. The V gene lost 7 bases and the J gene lost 0 bases, with 6 bases spanning the gap. In germline, CDR1 is MNHNS, CDR2 SASEGT. The CDR3 consists of 12 residues. CDR3: CASISDQETQYF. The CDR3 coding sequence is TGTGCCAGCATTTCGGACCAAGAGACCCAGTACTTC.

The chain carries TRBV5-1 and TRBJ2-4; possibly TRBD1 for D (6 bases). The CDR3 is made up of 13 amino acids. The ends were cut back, 4 bases at V and 8 bases at J, with 13 bases in the middle. CDR1 SGHRS and CDR2 YFSETQ come from the germline V gene. The CDR3 spells CASSLGQWDIQYF. In DNA form, the CDR3 reads TGCGCCAGCAGCCTCGGACAGTGGGACATTCAGTACTTC.